The clone carrying this T cell receptor (beta chain) was picked up a small number of times. The target antigen is unknown. Trimming removed 7 bases from V and 0 bases from J, with 14 bases in between. Germline lookup yields CDR1 SGHRS and CDR2 YFSETQ. This CDR3 is 14 amino acids long. These data belong to a study of T-cell reconstitution after alpha-beta-depleted transplantation in children. Study results and limitations: At day 60, the high TCRbeta diversity found in some patients originated from recipient T cells and thymic progenitors that had survived. The study reportedly traced alpha-beta T cells about two months after transplant to several hundred expanded graft clones.

Unique molecular identifiers were used in preparing the TCRbeta library. TCRdb recomputed calls from the PCR reads with MiXCR, one row per CDR3 protein. The sample has about 830,000 distinct CDR3 sequences, around 17% seen once. This chain connects TRBV5-1 to TRBJ2-7; D unclear. The TCR comes from a male patient younger than 18 who had a stem cell transplant for acute lymphoblastic leukemia, so the T cells may come from the graft donor. The input for sequencing was PBMCs, mostly from graft donor cells, taken 360 days after TCRalphabeta/CD19-depleted stem cell transplant. The CDR3 bases are TGCGCCAGCGGTACCTATTCAAGCTCCTACGAGCAGTACTTC. This encodes CASGTYSSSYEQYF.